This T cell receptor beta chain was recovered during a study of T cells in Graves' hyperthyroidism and ophthalmopathy. There were TCR beta CDR3 regions amplified from RNA transcripts. Primed by the HTBI set, a first-round RT-PCR was run on the TCR CDR3. TCRdb recomputed calls from the multiplex PCR reads with MiXCR, one row per CDR3 protein. Of about 700,000 distinct CDR3 sequences in the sample, 12% to 15% are singletons; the top ten hold roughly a tenth. This clonotype occurred many times. Its matching antigen is unknown. Findings and caveats of the study: The majority of expanded thyroid clonotypes above 0.001 also appeared in blood.

Trimming removed 3 bases from V and 1 base from J; junction bases left unmatched: 4. The CDR3 length is 15 residues. Germline lookup yields CDR1 ENHRY and CDR2 SYGVKD. The clonotype comes from a woman between 18 and 29 years old with Graves' hyperthyroidism. The V gene is TRBV10-3, the J gene TRBJ2-7, with 9 bases that match TRBD2. Input material: blood. The CDR3 DNA reads TGTGCCATCAGTGAAGGAAGCGGGAGGTCCTACGAGCAGTACTTC. Protein sequence: CAISEGSGRSYEQYF.